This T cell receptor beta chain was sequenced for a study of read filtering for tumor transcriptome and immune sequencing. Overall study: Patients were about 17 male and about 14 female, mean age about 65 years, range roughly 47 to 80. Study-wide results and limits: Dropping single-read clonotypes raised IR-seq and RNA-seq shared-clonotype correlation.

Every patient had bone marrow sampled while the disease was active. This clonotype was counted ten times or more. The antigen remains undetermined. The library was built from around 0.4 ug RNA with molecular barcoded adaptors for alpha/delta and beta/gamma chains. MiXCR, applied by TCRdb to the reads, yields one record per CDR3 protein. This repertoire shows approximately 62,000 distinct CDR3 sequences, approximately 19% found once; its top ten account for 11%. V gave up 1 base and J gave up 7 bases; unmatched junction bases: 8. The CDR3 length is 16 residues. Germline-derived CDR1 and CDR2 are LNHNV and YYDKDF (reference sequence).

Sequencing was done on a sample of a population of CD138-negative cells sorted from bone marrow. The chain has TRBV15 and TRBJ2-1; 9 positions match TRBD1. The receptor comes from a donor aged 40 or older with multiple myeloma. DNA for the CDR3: TGTGCCACCAGCAGAGGGGGGGACAGGGCGCCGAATGAGCAGTTCTTC. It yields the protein CATSRGGDRAPNEQFF.